A selection of T cell receptor beta chains follows, all from one sample in a study of blood T cell repertoires in COVID-19. The repertoire was sequenced with immunoSEQ multiplex PCR; TCRdb's copy has only in-frame clones and lacks some. The table has more than 200,000 clones, 86% seen once. Material for sequencing was peripheral blood. These receptors were obtained from a man aged 25 to 40 with active or convalescent COVID-19. CDR3s include the opening cysteine and the closing phenylalanine or tryptophan. The D gene is left open where the match is weak. Size is omitted from some rows. Given values are once, few, many or a class for expanded clones.

TGTGCCAGTAGTACCACAGGGGGCGCGGCGAAGACCCAGTACTTC	CASSTTGGAAKTQYF	TRBJ2-5	TRBD1	.	TRBV19
TGTGCCAGCAGCTTACTAGCGGGGGGGCCCGGGGAGCTGTTTTTT	CASSLLAGGPGELFF	TRBJ2-2	TRBD2	.	TRBV11-2
TGTGCCAGCAGCATGACAGGGAACGTTTTCTATAATTCACCCCTCCACTTT	CASSMTGNVFYNSPLHF	TRBJ1-6	TRBD1	few	TRBV9
TGTGCCAGCAGCTTAGAAAGGGGTTGGGAGACCCAGTACTTC	CASSLERGWETQYF	TRBJ2-5	.	.	TRBV7-9
TGTGCCAGTAGACCTCCCGGGACAGGGGCTAACTATGGCTACACCTTC	CASRPPGTGANYGYTF	TRBJ1-2	TRBD1	.	TRBV19
TGTGCCAGCTTCAGCGGGGGACACTTTTACAATGAGCAGTTCTTC	CASFSGGHFYNEQFF	TRBJ2-1	TRBD2	.	TRBV18
TGTGCCAGCAGTCAGGACAGGGTGGTTGAAGCTTTCTTT	CASSQDRVVEAFF	TRBJ1-1	TRBD1	.	TRBV27
TGTGCCAGTAGTGATAGCGGGGGGGCCTCTGAGACCCAGTACTTC	CASSDSGGASETQYF	TRBJ2-5	TRBD2	.	TRBV19
TGTGCCAGCAGCTGGACTACCGGTGAGCAGTTCTTC	CASSWTTGEQFF	TRBJ2-1	.	.	TRBV5-5
TGTGCCACCAGTGATTCTTCAGGTCTTAACACCGGGGAGCTGTTTTTT	CATSDSSGLNTGELFF	TRBJ2-2	.	.	TRBV24-1
TGTGCCAGCAGCTTAGCGGCAATCTATGGCTACACCTTC	CASSLAAIYGYTF	TRBJ1-2	.	.	TRBV7-8
TGTGCCAGTAGTACCCACCTAGACAGGGGGCTAGAGGTTCAGCCCCAGCATTTT	CASSTHLDRGLEVQPQHF	TRBJ1-5	TRBD1	.	TRBV19
TGTGCCAGCAGCTCAAGACCCGGGGGGGGCTACACCTTC	CASSSRPGGGYTF	TRBJ1-2	.	.	TRBV7-8
TGTGCCAGCTCACCACCCGAACGGGAGCAGTACTTC	CASSPPEREQYF	TRBJ2-7	.	.	TRBV18
TGCGCCAGCAGCTTGTCCCCTGTTACTAGCGGGGGGAATGGGAACATTCAGTACTTC	CASSLSPVTSGGNGNIQYF	TRBJ2-4	TRBD2	few	TRBV5-1
TGTGCCAGCAGCCAAGAATGGGACAGGGGAGGCACTGAAGCTTTCTTT	CASSQEWDRGGTEAFF	TRBJ1-1	TRBD1	.	TRBV4-2
TGTGCCAGCAGCCAAGGAGGAATGCAGTACTTC	CASSQGGMQYF	TRBJ2-7	.	.	TRBV14
TGTGCCAGCCGCGGGGCTGGAAACACCATATATTTT	CASRGAGNTIYF	TRBJ1-3	.	once	TRBV6-5
TGTGCCAGCAGCTTAGCATTGACAGACAAGGACACTGAAGCTTTCTTT	CASSLALTDKDTEAFF	TRBJ1-1	.	.	TRBV7-9
TGTGCCAGTAGTATCCAGGGGGCGCTAGGCTATGGCTACACCTTC	CASSIQGALGYGYTF	TRBJ1-2	TRBD1	.	TRBV19
TGTGCCAGCTCACTACAGGGGACCAACTATGGCTACACCTTC	CASSLQGTNYGYTF	TRBJ1-2	TRBD1	.	TRBV18
TGTGCCAGCAGCTTAATGTCAGGGCCCACAGATACGCAGTATTTT	CASSLMSGPTDTQYF	TRBJ2-3	.	.	TRBV7-2
TGTGCCAGCAGCCGGACAGGGGGGGATAACTATGGCTACACCTTC	CASSRTGGDNYGYTF	TRBJ1-2	TRBD1	.	TRBV4-2
TGTGCCAGCAGTGTCCCAGACAGAAACAATGAGCAGTTCTTC	CASSVPDRNNEQFF	TRBJ2-1	.	many	TRBV2
TGTGCCAGCAGTTTGTCTGCCGGACTAGCCCCCACAGATACGCAGTATTTT	CASSLSAGLAPTDTQYF	TRBJ2-3	TRBD2	.	TRBV27
TGTGCCACCCAAAGGGGCTACAACACTGAAGCTTTCTTT	CATQRGYNTEAFF	TRBJ1-1	.	.	TRBV5-6
TGTGCCAGCAGCTGGAACGGACAGGGACGCTATGGCTACACCTTC	CASSWNGQGRYGYTF	TRBJ1-2	TRBD1	.	TRBV7-2
TGTGCCAGCAGGTCCGTGGGACAGGGGATGGATCAGCCCCAGCATTTT	CASRSVGQGMDQPQHF	TRBJ1-5	TRBD1	.	TRBV7-6
TGTGCCAGCAGCTTCCCTTCCAGGGTGTACGAGCAGTACTTC	CASSFPSRVYEQYF	TRBJ2-7	.	.	TRBV5-6
TGCGCCAGCAGGGCCCCGGGATCCTACGAGCAGTACTTC	CASRAPGSYEQYF	TRBJ2-7	.	few	TRBV5-1
TGTGCCAGTAGTATAGGTCATAGCGGGCGCTACACAGATACGCAGTATTTT	CASSIGHSGRYTDTQYF	TRBJ2-3	TRBD2	.	TRBV19
TGTGCCAGCAGCACACTTGGGGGACAGGGGGCTCATGGCTACACCTTC	CASSTLGGQGAHGYTF	TRBJ1-2	TRBD1	once	TRBV9
TGTGCCAGCAGCTCCGGATTAGGGGGCAATCAGCCCCAGCATTTT	CASSSGLGGNQPQHF	TRBJ1-5	.	few	TRBV5-4